A selection of T cell receptor beta chains follows, all from one sample in a study of blood T cell repertoires in COVID-19. Generated by immunoSEQ multiplex PCR, the TCRdb table keeps only in-frame clones and is missing some. The data hold about 53,000 clones, with around 86% observed a single time. Sample: peripheral blood. The source is an elderly man with acute or convalescent COVID-19. Both conserved end residues are part of each CDR3. The order of the fields is V gene, CDR3 protein.

TRBV7-2 CASSFGTGAPLHF
TRBV5-4 CASSPKGGPATGELFF
TRBV7-9 CASSLVLGLNTEAFF
TRBV4-1 CASSQEPIRAGGLYEQYF
TRBV6-2/TRBV6-3 CASSFWAQGSPLHF
TRBV10-2 CASSESGQGAFSGNTIYF
TRBV6-2/TRBV6-3 CASSYLAGGAGETQYF
TRBV6-4 CASKPNRAYNSPLHF
TRBV29-1 CSVSAGSNEQFF
TRBV7-8 CASSLVGLAGHNEQFF
TRBV11-2 CASSLGVQAGELFF
TRBV7-9 CASTIPGTLYEQYF
TRBV2 CASRETGVTAQPQHF
TRBV2 CASSERVRVRSPLHF
TRBV29-1 CSASHSNEKLFF
TRBV9 CASSVRSTGGGYGYTF
TRBV6-5 CASRIRDGYTF
TRBV9 CASSPSDNYEQYF
TRBV7-2 CASSLVFREAFF
TRBV9 CASSVEGGYAGNTIYF
TRBV6-5 CASTGQGNQPQHF
TRBV4-1 CASSQDEGKANYGYTF